What follows describes a single T cell receptor (beta chain). RNA amounts of roughly 0.45 to 1 ug underwent reverse transcription with random hexamers. A multiplex approach, immunoSEQ multiplex PCR, amplified TCR beta CDR3 across 54 Vbeta and 13 Jbeta. Each CDR3 protein is one row after TCRdb ran MiXCR on the immunoSEQ multiplex PCR reads. The table lists under 200,000 distinct CDR3 sequences, 90% to 95% of them singletons. TCR beta from blood CD8+ and CD4+ T cells was sequenced. TEMRA cells were FACS-enriched, with CD8+ and CD4+ T cells isolated negatively. The sample is drawn from a study of CD8 T cells in Susac syndrome. The junction had 6 bases not matched to a gene; V was cut back by 3 bases and J by 13 bases. Germline CDR1 SQVTM, CDR2 ANQGSEA. The CDR3 totals 12 residues.

The chain is built from TRBV29-1 and TRBJ2-1, with 10 bases matching TRBD2. The clonotype was recovered from a human donor in good health. The sample was CD4+ T cells from PBMCs. CDR3 DNA sequence: TGCAGCGTTGACCAAGCGGGGGGGCCTCAGTTCTTC. Protein: CSVDQAGGPQFF.